Reported below is one T cell receptor beta chain. This record belongs to a study of blood T cell repertoires in COVID-19. Turning to the study itself: T cells, B-cell-depleted T cells, or PBMCs supplied cDNA or gDNA.

Generated by immunoSEQ multiplex PCR, the TCRdb table keeps only in-frame clones and is missing some. The data hold 180,000 or so clones, with roughly 84% observed a single time. The CDR3 loop spans 16 amino acids. V lost 2 bases, J lost 6 bases, and 7 bases stayed unmatched. Per germline, CDR1 KGHDR and CDR2 SFDVKD. The sequence came from a woman aged 80 or over with acute or convalescent COVID-19. The V gene is TRBV24-1, the J gene TRBJ2-1; 9 bases are a match to TRBD1. The material sequenced was peripheral blood. In DNA, the CDR3 is TGTGCCACCAGTGATTCGGGACAGGGTCTCGGCAATGAGCAGTTCTTC. Its translation is CATSDSGQGLGNEQFF.